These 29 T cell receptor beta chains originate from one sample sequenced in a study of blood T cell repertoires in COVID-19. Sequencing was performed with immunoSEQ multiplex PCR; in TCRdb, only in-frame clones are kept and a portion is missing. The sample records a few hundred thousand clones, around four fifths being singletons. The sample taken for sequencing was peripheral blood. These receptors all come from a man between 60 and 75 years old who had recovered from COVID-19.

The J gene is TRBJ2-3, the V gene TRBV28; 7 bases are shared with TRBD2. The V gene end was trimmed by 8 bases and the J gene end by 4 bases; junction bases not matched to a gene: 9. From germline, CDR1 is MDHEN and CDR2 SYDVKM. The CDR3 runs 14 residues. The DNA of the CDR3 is TGTGCCAGCCTCTTTAGCGGGCGGGCAGATACGCAGTATTTT. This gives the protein CASLFSGRADTQYF.

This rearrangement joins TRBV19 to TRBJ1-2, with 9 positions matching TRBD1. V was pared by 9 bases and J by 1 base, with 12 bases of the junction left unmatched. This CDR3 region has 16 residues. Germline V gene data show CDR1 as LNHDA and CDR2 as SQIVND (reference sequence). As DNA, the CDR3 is TGTGCCAGATGCGGGGACAGGGAAAGGGGTAACTATGGCTACACCTTC. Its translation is CARCGDRERGNYGYTF.

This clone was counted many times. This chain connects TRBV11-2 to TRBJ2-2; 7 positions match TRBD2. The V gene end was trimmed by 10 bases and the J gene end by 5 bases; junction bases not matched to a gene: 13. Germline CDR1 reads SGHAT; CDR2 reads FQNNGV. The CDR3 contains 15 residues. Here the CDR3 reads CATQRGPPTTGELFF. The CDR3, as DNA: TGTGCCACTCAGCGGGGACCCCCGACGACCGGGGAGCTGTTTTTT.

The CDR3 DNA follows: TGTGCCAGCAGCTCTCGAGGCATGCCCCGCACAGATACGCAGTATTTT. Translation gives CASSSRGMPRTDTQYF. This chain connects TRBV7-2 to TRBJ2-3; the D is unclear. CDR3 length: 16 residues. Between the trimmed V and J ends, which lost 4 bases and 1 base, there was a span of 15 bases. The V gene's germline CDR1 is SGHTA and CDR2 FQGNSA. Using reference TRBV7-2 and TRBJ2-3 for the parts outside the CDR3, the full variable domain is GAGVSQSPSNKVTEKGKDVELRCDPISGHTALYWYRQSLGQGLEFLIYFQGNSAPDKSGLPSDRFSAERTGGSVSTLTIQRTQQEDSAVYLCASSSRGMPRTDTQYFGPGTRLTVL.

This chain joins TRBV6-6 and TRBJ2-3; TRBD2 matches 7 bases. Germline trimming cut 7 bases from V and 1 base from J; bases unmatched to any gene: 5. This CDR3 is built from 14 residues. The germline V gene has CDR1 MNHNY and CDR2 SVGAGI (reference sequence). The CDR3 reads CASTDAGGTDTQYF. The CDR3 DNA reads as TGTGCCAGCACGGATGCGGGAGGCACAGATACGCAGTATTTT.

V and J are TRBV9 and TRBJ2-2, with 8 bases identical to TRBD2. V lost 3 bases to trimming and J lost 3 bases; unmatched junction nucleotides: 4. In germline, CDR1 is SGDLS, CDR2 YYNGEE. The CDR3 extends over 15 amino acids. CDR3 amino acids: CASSGVAGYTGELFF. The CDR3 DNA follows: TGTGCCAGCAGCGGGGTAGCGGGGTACACCGGGGAGCTGTTTTTT.

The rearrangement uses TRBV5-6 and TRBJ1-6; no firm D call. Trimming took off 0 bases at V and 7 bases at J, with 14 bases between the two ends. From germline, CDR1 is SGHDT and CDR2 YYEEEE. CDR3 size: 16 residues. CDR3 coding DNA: TGTGCCAGCAGCTTGGCCGCCACAAGACTGAATTCACCCCTCCACTTT. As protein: CASSLAATRLNSPLHF. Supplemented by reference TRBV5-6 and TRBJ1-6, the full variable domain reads DAGVTQSPTHLIKTRGQQVTLRCSPKSGHDTVSWYQQALGQGPQFIFQYYEEEERQRGNFPDRFSGHQFPNYSSELNVNALLLGDSALYLCASSLAATRLNSPLHFGNGTRLTVT.

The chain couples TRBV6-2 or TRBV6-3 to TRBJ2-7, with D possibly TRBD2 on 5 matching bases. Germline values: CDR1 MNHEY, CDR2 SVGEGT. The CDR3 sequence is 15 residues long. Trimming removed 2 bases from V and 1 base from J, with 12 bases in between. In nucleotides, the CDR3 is TGTGCCAGCAGTTACCGAGGGTTTCAATCCTACGAGCAGTACTTC. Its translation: CASSYRGFQSYEQYF.

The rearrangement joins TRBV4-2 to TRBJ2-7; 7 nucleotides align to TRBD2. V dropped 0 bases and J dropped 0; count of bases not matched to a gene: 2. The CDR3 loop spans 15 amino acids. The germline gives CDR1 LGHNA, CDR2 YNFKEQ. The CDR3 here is CASSQDASGSYEQYF. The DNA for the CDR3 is TGTGCCAGCAGCCAAGATGCTAGCGGCTCCTACGAGCAGTACTTC.

The CDR3 spells CATFSLQETQYF. The CDR3 DNA is TGTGCCACCTTCTCCCTTCAAGAGACCCAGTACTTC. The chain is built from TRBV6-4 and TRBJ2-5; D unclear. Germline V gives CDR1 MRHNA, CDR2 SNTAGT. CDR3 size: 12 residues. V was clipped by 10 bases and J by 2 bases, with 11 bases between them.

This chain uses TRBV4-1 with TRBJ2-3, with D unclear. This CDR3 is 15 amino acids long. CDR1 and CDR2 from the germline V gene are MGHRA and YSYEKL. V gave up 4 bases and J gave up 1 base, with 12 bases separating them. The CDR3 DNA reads TGCGCCAGCAGCCCAAGAAGCTTGGGCACAGATACGCAGTATTTT. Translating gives CASSPRSLGTDTQYF.

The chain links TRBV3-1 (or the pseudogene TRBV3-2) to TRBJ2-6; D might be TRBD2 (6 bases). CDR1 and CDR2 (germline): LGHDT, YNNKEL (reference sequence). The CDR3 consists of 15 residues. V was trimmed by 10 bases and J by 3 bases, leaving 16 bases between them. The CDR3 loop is CATEGWVGGANVLTF. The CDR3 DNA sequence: TGTGCCACGGAGGGGTGGGTTGGTGGGGCCAACGTCCTGACTTTC.

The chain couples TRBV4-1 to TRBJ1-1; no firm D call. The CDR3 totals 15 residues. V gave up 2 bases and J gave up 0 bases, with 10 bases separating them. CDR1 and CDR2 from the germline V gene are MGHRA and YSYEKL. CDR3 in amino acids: CASSQNEAVNTEAFF. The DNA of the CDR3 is TGCGCCAGCAGCCAAAATGAGGCGGTGAACACTGAAGCTTTCTTT.

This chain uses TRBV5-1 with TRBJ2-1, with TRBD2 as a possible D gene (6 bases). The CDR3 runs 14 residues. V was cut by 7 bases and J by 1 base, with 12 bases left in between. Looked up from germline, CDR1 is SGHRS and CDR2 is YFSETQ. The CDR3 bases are TGCGCCAGCGCCTCCGGGGGATCCTACAATGAGCAGTTCTTC. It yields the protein CASASGGSYNEQFF.

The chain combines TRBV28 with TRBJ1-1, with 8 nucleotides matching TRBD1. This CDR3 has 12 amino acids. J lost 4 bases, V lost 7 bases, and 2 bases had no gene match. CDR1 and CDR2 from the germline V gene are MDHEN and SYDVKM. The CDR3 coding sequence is TGTGCCAGCAAAACAGGGGGCACTGAAGCTTTCTTT. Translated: CASKTGGTEAFF. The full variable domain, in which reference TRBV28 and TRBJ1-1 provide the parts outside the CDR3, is DVKVTQSSRYLVKRTGEKVFLECVQDMDHENMFWYRQDPGLGLRLIYFSYDVKMKEKGDIPEGYSVSREKKERFSLILESASTNQTSMYLCASKTGGTEAFFGQGTRLTVV.

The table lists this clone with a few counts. The CDR3 DNA reads TGTGCCAGCAGTTATATACGGGGTGATAGTTCGTATGGCTACACCTTC. Protein sequence: CASSYIRGDSSYGYTF. V and J are TRBV6-6 and TRBJ1-2; D unresolved. The V and J ends lost 3 bases and 5 bases respectively, with 19 bases between them. Germline-derived CDR1 and CDR2 are MNHNY and SVGAGI (reference sequence). The CDR3 spans 16 residues.

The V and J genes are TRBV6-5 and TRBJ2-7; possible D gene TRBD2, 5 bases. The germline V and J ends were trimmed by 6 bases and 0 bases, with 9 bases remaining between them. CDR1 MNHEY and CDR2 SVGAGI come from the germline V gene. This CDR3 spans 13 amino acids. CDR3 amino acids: CASRNGGSYEQYF. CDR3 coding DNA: TGTGCCAGCAGGAATGGAGGCTCCTACGAGCAGTACTTC.

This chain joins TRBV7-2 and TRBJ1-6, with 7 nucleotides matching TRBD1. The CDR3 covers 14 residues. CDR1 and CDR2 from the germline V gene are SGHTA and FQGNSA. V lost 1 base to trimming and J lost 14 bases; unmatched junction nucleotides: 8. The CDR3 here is CASSLGPKGGSLHF. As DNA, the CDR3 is TGTGCCAGCAGCTTAGGACCAAAAGGGGGCTCCCTCCACTTT.

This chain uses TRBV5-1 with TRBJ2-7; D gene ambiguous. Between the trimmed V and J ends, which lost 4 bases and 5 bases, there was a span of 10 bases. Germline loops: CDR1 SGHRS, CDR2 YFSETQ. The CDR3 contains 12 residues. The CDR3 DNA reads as TGCGCCAGCAGCCCGGAGAGCCACGAGCAGTACTTC. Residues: CASSPESHEQYF.

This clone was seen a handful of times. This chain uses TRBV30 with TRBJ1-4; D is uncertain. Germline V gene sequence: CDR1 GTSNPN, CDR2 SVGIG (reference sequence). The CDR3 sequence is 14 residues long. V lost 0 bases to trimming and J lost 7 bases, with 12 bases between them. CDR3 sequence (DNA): TGTGCCTGGAGTGTACTTTCGGGATCTGAAAAACTGTTTTTT. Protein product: CAWSVLSGSEKLFF.

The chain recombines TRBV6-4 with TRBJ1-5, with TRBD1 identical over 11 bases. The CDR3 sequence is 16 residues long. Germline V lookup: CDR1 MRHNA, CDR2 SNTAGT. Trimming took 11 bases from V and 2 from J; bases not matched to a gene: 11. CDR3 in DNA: TGTGCCTTCCGGGACAGGGGGTGGGGAGGCAATCAGCCCCAGCATTTT. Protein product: CAFRDRGWGGNQPQHF.

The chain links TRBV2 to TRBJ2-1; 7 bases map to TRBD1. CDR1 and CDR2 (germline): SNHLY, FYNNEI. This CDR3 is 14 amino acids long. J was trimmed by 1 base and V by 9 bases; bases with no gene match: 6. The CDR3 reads CASRQGDSYNEQFF. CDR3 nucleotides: TGTGCCAGTCGACAGGGCGATTCCTACAATGAGCAGTTCTTC.

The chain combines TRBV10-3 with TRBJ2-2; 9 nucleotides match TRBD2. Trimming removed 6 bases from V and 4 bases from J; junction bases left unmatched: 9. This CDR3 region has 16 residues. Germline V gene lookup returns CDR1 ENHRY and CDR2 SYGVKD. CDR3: CAIRMTSGRSTGELFF. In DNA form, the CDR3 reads TGTGCCATCAGGATGACTAGCGGAAGGAGCACCGGGGAGCTGTTTTTT.

The CDR3 DNA reads as TGCAGTGCTAGTCAGGGGGCGAGGTGGGAGACCCAGTACTTC. Its protein is CSASQGARWETQYF. The rearrangement joins TRBV20-1 to TRBJ2-5; 8 nucleotides line up with TRBD1. The CDR3 loop spans 14 amino acids. Per the germline V gene, CDR1 is DFQATT and CDR2 is SNEGSKA (reference sequence). V lost 3 bases and J lost 5; bases outside the gene matches: 8.

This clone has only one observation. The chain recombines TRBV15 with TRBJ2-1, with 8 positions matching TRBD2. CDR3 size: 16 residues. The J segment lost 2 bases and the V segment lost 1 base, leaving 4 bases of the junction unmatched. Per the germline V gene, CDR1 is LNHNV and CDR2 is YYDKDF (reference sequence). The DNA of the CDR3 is TGTGCCACCAGCAGAGCCGGGGGGGGGACCTACAATGAGCAGTTCTTC. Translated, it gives CATSRAGGGTYNEQFF.

This chain's CDR3 is CASSIPGTDTQYF. For the CDR3, the DNA is TGTGCCAGTAGTATACCCGGCACAGATACGCAGTATTTT. This chain connects TRBV19 to TRBJ2-3; D is unresolved. Germline V gene data show CDR1 as LNHDA and CDR2 as SQIVND (reference sequence). CDR3 size: 13 residues. Trimming shortened V by 2 bases and J by 1 base, and 4 bases separated the two germline ends. Supplemented by reference TRBV19 and TRBJ2-3, the full variable domain reads DGGITQSPKYLFRKEGQNVTLSCEQNLNHDAMYWYRQDPGQGLRLIYYSQIVNDFQKGDIAEGYSVSREKKESFPLTVTSAQKNPTAFYLCASSIPGTDTQYFGPGTRLTVL.

The CDR3 region is CASSLAGGPGNTIYF. CDR3 in DNA: TGCGCCAGCAGCTTGGCCGGAGGGCCTGGAAACACCATATATTTT. The gene calls are TRBV5-1 and TRBJ1-3, with D uncertain. Germline lookup yields CDR1 SGHRS and CDR2 YFSETQ. V was clipped by 0 bases and J by 2 bases, with 9 bases between them. The CDR3 consists of 15 residues.

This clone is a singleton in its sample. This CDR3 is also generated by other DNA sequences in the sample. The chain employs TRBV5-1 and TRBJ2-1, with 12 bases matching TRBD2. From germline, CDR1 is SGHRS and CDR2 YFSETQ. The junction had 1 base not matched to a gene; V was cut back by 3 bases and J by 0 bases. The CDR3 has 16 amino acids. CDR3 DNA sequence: TGCGCCAGCAGCTGGGGACTAGCGGGCTCCTACAATGAGCAGTTCTTC. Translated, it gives CASSWGLAGSYNEQFF.

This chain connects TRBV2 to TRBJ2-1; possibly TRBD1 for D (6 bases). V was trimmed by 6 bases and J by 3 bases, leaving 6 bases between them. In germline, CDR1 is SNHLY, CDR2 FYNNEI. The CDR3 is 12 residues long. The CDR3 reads CASRDSYNEQFF. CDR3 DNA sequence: TGTGCCAGCAGGGACAGCTACAATGAGCAGTTCTTC.